This TCR beta chain emerged from a study of T cells in women clearing cervical HPV infection. Turning to this clone: From the germline J gene comes the end of the CDR3, since the read stops 3 residues before it.

The CDR3 consists of 15 residues. V trimming: 4 bases; J trimming: 4 bases; junction bases outside the gene matches: 9. Germline CDR1 is SGHRS and CDR2 is YFSETQ. Assay: immunoSEQ multiplex PCR; the TCRdb copy retains only in-frame clones and omits some. Its listing shows tens of thousands of clones. The chain couples TRBV5-1 to TRBJ2-3; the match to TRBD1 covers 7 bases. Material: blood buffy coat. This TCR derives from a woman between 18 and 69 years old with a cervical HPV16 infection that either progressed to CIN3+ or cleared (not recorded which). CDR3 amino acids: CASSPGTVVSDTQYF. The part of the CDR3 DNA that was read is TGCGCCAGCAGCCCAGGGACAGTAGTATCAGATACG.